These 6 T cell receptor beta chains originate from one sample sequenced in a study of shared clonotypes between healthy human individuals. Sequencing used immunoSEQ multiplex PCR; TCRdb keeps in-frame clones, though not all of them. The sample has about 2.4 million clones; roughly 92% are singletons. The sample consisted of naive CD4+ T cells sorted from blood. Subset denoted: CD45RA+ positively selected. These receptors were obtained from a man aged 18 to 35 in good health.

The gene calls are TRBV6-1 and TRBJ1-3; no clear D gene. Germline CDR1 MNHNS, CDR2 SASEGT. V shed 5 bases and J shed 0 bases, with 8 bases lying between them. The CDR3 has 14 residues. The CDR3 loop reads CASSLTISGNTIYF. The DNA of the CDR3 is TGTGCCAGCAGTTTGACGATCTCTGGAAACACCATATATTTT.

The V gene is TRBV6-1, the J gene TRBJ2-3; 9 positions agree with TRBD1. Per the germline V gene, CDR1 is MNHNS and CDR2 is SASEGT. V shed 6 bases and J 3 bases; nucleotides not matched to a gene: 7. This CDR3 has 15 amino acids. CDR3 protein: CASRIGQGKTDTQYF. In nucleotides, the CDR3 is TGTGCCAGCAGAATAGGACAGGGGAAGACAGATACGCAGTATTTT.

The chain recombines TRBV5-6 with TRBJ2-1, with TRBD1 matching 11 bases. The CDR3 spans 15 residues. V trimming: 3 bases; J trimming: 6 bases; junction bases outside the gene matches: 5. CDR1 and CDR2 (germline): SGHDT, YYEEEE. Here the CDR3 DNA reads TGTGCCAGCAGCTACTCCGGGACAGGGGGCAATGAGCAGTTCTTC. Amino acids: CASSYSGTGGNEQFF.

The genes are TRBV7-6 and TRBJ2-3, with 12 bases identical to TRBD2. Germline V gene lookup returns CDR1 SGHVS and CDR2 FNYEAQ. This CDR3 contains 17 residues. Trimming took 1 base from V and 2 from J; bases not matched to a gene: 4. The DNA for the CDR3 is TGTGCCAGCAGCTTAGTGCTAGCGGGAGGGCCCACAGATACGCAGTATTTT. Encoded protein: CASSLVLAGGPTDTQYF.

The CDR3 bases are TGTGCCAGCAGCGTAGCGGGGGGCGCAGAGACCCAGTACTTC. This sequence encodes CASSVAGGAETQYF. The chain is built from TRBV25-1 and TRBJ2-5; TRBD2 agrees at 10 bases. The CDR3 spans 14 residues. V shed 6 bases, J shed 4 bases, and the junction held 5 bases outside the gene matches. Germline V gives CDR1 MGHDK, CDR2 SYGVNS.

This clone was seen more than once but under ten times. Within the sample, other DNA sequences also encode this same CDR3. The V call is TRBV5-1, the J call TRBJ2-7, with D hard to call. V gave up 3 bases and J gave up 3 bases, with 4 bases separating them. Per germline, CDR1 SGHRS and CDR2 YFSETQ. The CDR3 sequence is 11 residues long. Here the CDR3 DNA reads TGCGCCAGCAGCTCTTACTACGAGCAGTACTTC. Encoded protein: CASSSYYEQYF. Looking up the rest from reference TRBV5-1 and TRBJ2-7 gives the full variable domain: KAGVTQTPRYLIKTRGQQVTLSCSPISGHRSVSWYQQTPGQGLQFLFEYFSETQRNKGNFPGRFSGRQFSNSRSEMNVSTLELGDSALYLCASSSYYEQYFGPGTRLTVT.